The next 22 T cell receptor beta chains were all read from a single sample in a study of cytomegalovirus exposure and HLA in healthy donors. The PCR made use of 60 Vbeta and 13 Jbeta primers. The repertoire was sequenced with immunoSEQ multiplex PCR; TCRdb's copy has only in-frame clones and lacks some. This table lists about 51,000 clones. Sequencing input: PBMCs. These receptors all come from a man aged 40-55 years in good health and CMV-seropositive.

This rearrangement joins TRBV18 to TRBJ2-6; perhaps TRBD2 as D (6 bases). Germline values: CDR1 KGHSH, CDR2 LQKENI. The CDR3 is 15 amino acids. The V gene lost 6 bases and the J gene lost 1 base, with 10 bases spanning the gap. In DNA form, the CDR3 reads TGTGCCAGCTCCTCAGGGACTTCTGGGGCCAACGTCCTGACTTTC. Protein sequence: CASSSGTSGANVLTF.

The CDR3 bases are TGTGCCAGCAGCTTAGCTACCGGGCGGGGGGCACAAGAGACCCAGTACTTC. Translating gives CASSLATGRGAQETQYF. V is TRBV7-8 and J is TRBJ2-5, with 8 nucleotides matching TRBD2. The V gene's germline CDR1 is SGHVS and CDR2 FQNEAQ. Germline trimming cut 0 bases from V and 2 bases from J; bases unmatched to any gene: 8. This CDR3 contains 17 residues. The variable domain in full, completed from reference TRBV7-8 and TRBJ2-5, reads GAGVSQSPRYKVAKRGQDVALRCDPISGHVSLFWYQQALGQGPEFLTYFQNEAQLDKSGLPSDRFFAERPEGSVSTLKIQRTQQEDSAVYLCASSLATGRGAQETQYFGPGTRLLVL.

The V call is TRBV7-3, the J call TRBJ2-1; TRBD2 might be the D (7 bases). V gave up 2 bases and J gave up 9 bases, with 23 bases separating them. This CDR3 has 17 residues. Germline V gene data show CDR1 as SGHTA and CDR2 as FQGTGA. The CDR3 region has the DNA TGTGCCAGCAGCTTACTCCCTATGCAGAGGGGGGAGGGTGAGCAGTTCTTC. Translating gives CASSLLPMQRGEGEQFF.

This rearrangement joins TRBV9 to TRBJ2-2, with TRBD1 matching 9 bases. Germline loops: CDR1 SGDLS, CDR2 YYNGEE. Trimming at V came to 3 bases and at J to 3 bases, leaving 12 bases not matched to a gene. CDR3 length equals 18 residues. CDR3 sequence (DNA): TGTGCCAGCAGCGGGCCTAAGACGACAGGGGGTGACACCGGGGAGCTGTTTTTT. Translating gives CASSGPKTTGGDTGELFF.

V is TRBV5-6 and J is TRBJ2-1; TRBD2 matches 7 bases. The V gene's germline CDR1 is SGHDT and CDR2 YYEEEE. The CDR3 has 15 amino acids. The V gene end was trimmed by 4 bases and the J gene end by 2 bases; junction bases not matched to a gene: 6. CDR3 in DNA: TGTGCCAGCAGCCAATGGGAGGGTCCCTACAATGAGCAGTTCTTC. Translated, it gives CASSQWEGPYNEQFF.

The rearrangement joins TRBV6-1 to TRBJ1-5; 7 positions match TRBD1. The CDR3 has 15 amino acids. Germline CDR1 is MNHNS and CDR2 is SASEGT. V trimming: 6 bases; J trimming: 1 base; junction bases outside the gene matches: 6. This chain's CDR3 is CASRGQRSSNQPQHF. CDR3 sequence (DNA): TGTGCCAGCAGGGGACAGCGTTCGAGCAATCAGCCCCAGCATTTT.

The chain is built from TRBV5-1 and TRBJ1-4, with no clear D. Germline V gene sequence: CDR1 SGHRS, CDR2 YFSETQ. The CDR3 extends over 13 amino acids. Between the trimmed V and J ends, which lost 0 bases and 6 bases, there was a span of 6 bases. DNA of the CDR3: TGCGCCAGCAGCTTGGTTTCGGATGAAAAACTGTTTTTT. This codes for CASSLVSDEKLFF.

The V gene is TRBV7-2, the J gene TRBJ1-5; possible D gene TRBD1, 5 bases. The CDR3 is 15 amino acids. V shed 5 bases and J shed 5 bases, with 16 bases lying between them. The germline gives CDR1 SGHTA, CDR2 FQGNSA. The DNA of the CDR3 is TGTGCCAGCAGCACCGCAGGGTTAGGTGATCAGCCCCAGCATTTT. The encoded protein is CASSTAGLGDQPQHF.

The chain recombines TRBV14 with TRBJ2-7; D gene uncertain. Germline CDR1 is SGHDN and CDR2 is FVKESK. The CDR3 loop spans 13 amino acids. The V gene lost 4 bases and the J gene lost 1 base, with 8 bases spanning the gap. CDR3 bases: TGTGCCAGCAGCCCAACATATTCCTACGAGCAGTACTTC. Protein sequence: CASSPTYSYEQYF.

V is TRBV7-8 and J is TRBJ2-2; a weak D match, TRBD1 (5 bases). V shed 6 bases and J shed 7 bases, with 6 bases lying between them. This CDR3 has 11 residues. The V gene's germline CDR1 is SGHVS and CDR2 FQNEAQ. DNA of the CDR3: TGTGCCAGCAGACAGGACGGGGAGCTGTTTTTT. Its protein is CASRQDGELFF.

The J gene is TRBJ2-2, the V gene TRBV28; tentative D call: TRBD2 (5 bases). From germline, CDR1 is MDHEN and CDR2 SYDVKM. With 5 bases removed from V and 2 bases from J, the gap between germline ends came to 9 bases. The CDR3 length is 14 residues. CDR3 in DNA: TGTGCCAGCAGTCGGGAAGCAAACACCGGGGAGCTGTTTTTT. This codes for CASSREANTGELFF.

The chain employs TRBV29-1 and TRBJ1-3, with 7 bases aligning to TRBD1. V lost 5 bases to trimming and J lost 3 bases; unmatched junction nucleotides: 10. Germline CDR1 SQVTM, CDR2 ANQGSEA. The CDR3 extends over 15 amino acids. This chain's CDR3 is CSVLIEGQVGNTIYF. CDR3 nucleotide sequence: TGCAGCGTTCTAATAGAAGGACAGGTTGGAAACACCATATATTTT.

CDR3 in DNA: TGTGCCAGCAGCAGGGGGGTTCGGGAGACCCAGTACTTC. This sequence encodes CASSRGVRETQYF. The chain carries TRBV6-5 and TRBJ2-5, with a possible D match to TRBD1 (7 bases). V gave up 6 bases and J gave up 5 bases, with 13 bases separating them. This CDR3 comprises 13 residues. Germline V gene lookup returns CDR1 MNHEY and CDR2 SVGAGI.

The J gene is TRBJ2-1, the V gene TRBV4-3; the match to TRBD1 covers 9 bases. With 2 bases clipped from V and 8 bases from J, the junction kept 10 bases outside the gene matches. The CDR3 sequence is 16 residues long. Germline V gene lookup returns CDR1 LGHNA and CDR2 YSLEER. CDR3 loop: CASSQPRRQGVDEQFF. CDR3 nucleotide sequence: TGCGCCAGCAGCCAACCCCGGAGACAGGGGGTTGATGAGCAGTTCTTC.

In the case of this clone: The sample contains more than one DNA sequence encoding this CDR3. This rearrangement joins TRBV6-5 to TRBJ2-5; 8 bases fit TRBD2. The CDR3 totals 12 residues. The germline V gene has CDR1 MNHEY and CDR2 SVGAGI. The V gene end was trimmed by 8 bases and the J gene end by 5 bases; junction bases not matched to a gene: 4. CDR3 bases: TGTGCCAGCGGTAGCGGGGAGGAGACCCAGTACTTC. The encoded protein is CASGSGEETQYF.

The chain links TRBV5-1 to TRBJ2-5; TRBD1 might be the D (5 bases). The CDR3 extends over 14 amino acids. CDR1 SGHRS and CDR2 YFSETQ come from the germline V gene. V was cut by 1 base and J by 1 base, with 8 bases left in between. The CDR3, as DNA: TGCGCCAGCAGCTTGAGACAGCCCCAAGAGACCCAGTACTTC. Protein sequence: CASSLRQPQETQYF.

Of note for this clone: One end of the junction fails to match germline, which may point to a read error. Distinct nucleotide sequences in the sample also encode this CDR3. V gene TRBV28 combines with J gene TRBJ2-7; the D gene is possibly TRBD2 (6 bases). Germline V gene data show CDR1 as MDHEN and CDR2 as SYDVKM. The CDR3 loop spans 15 amino acids. The CDR3 loop reads CASSPRGVAAYEQYF. The CDR3 coding sequence is TGCGCCAGCAGTCCCCGTGGGGTAGCGGCTTACGAGCAGTACTTC. Supplemented by reference TRBV28 and TRBJ2-7, the full variable domain reads DVKVTQSSRYLVKRTGEKVFLECVQDMDHENMFWYRQDPGLGLRLIYFSYDVKMKEKGDIPEGYSVSREKKERFSLILESASTNQTSMYLCASSPRGVAAYEQYFGPGTRLTVT.

CDR3 sequence reads: CSVPRDRETDTQYF. The CDR3 nucleotides are TGCAGCGTACCCCGGGACAGGGAAACAGATACGCAGTATTTT. The chain couples TRBV29-1 to TRBJ2-3; 9 bases agree with TRBD1. The junction had 7 bases not matched to a gene; V was cut back by 6 bases and J by 3 bases. CDR1 is SQVTM and CDR2 is ANQGSEA in the germline V gene. CDR3 length: 14 amino acids.

The genes are TRBV7-8 and TRBJ2-5; TRBD2 is a possible D gene (5 bases). This CDR3 has 13 amino acids. Looked up from germline, CDR1 is SGHVS and CDR2 is FQNEAQ. With 3 bases removed from V and 4 bases from J, the gap between germline ends came to 9 bases. The CDR3 DNA is TGTGCCAGCAGCTTCGGGGAAGCAGAGACCCAGTACTTC. It specifies CASSFGEAETQYF.

The V call is TRBV11-2, the J call TRBJ1-2; 9 nucleotides align to TRBD1. The CDR3 has 15 residues. The V and J ends lost 5 bases and 2 bases, in that order; junction bases with no gene match: 6. Germline lookup yields CDR1 SGHAT and CDR2 FQNNGV. CDR3 nucleotides: TGTGCCAGCAGCCCTGGGACAGGGCAAAACTATGGCTACACCTTC. This codes for CASSPGTGQNYGYTF.

This sequence joins TRBV14 and TRBJ2-7, with 7 nucleotides matching TRBD2. V lost 3 bases, J lost 0 bases, and 2 bases stayed unmatched. The CDR3 extends over 14 amino acids. Germline V gene sequence: CDR1 SGHDN, CDR2 FVKESK. CDR3 sequence reads: CASSQGGSSYEQYF. As DNA, the CDR3 is TGTGCCAGCAGCCAGGGCGGGAGCTCCTACGAGCAGTACTTC.

The V and J genes are TRBV9 and TRBJ1-5, with unresolved D. The CDR3 sequence is 15 residues long. Germline CDR1 and CDR2: SGDLS and YYNGEE. V was clipped by 1 base and J by 1 base, with 9 bases between them. CDR3 protein: CASSVLGESNQPQHF. DNA of the CDR3: TGTGCCAGCAGCGTACTGGGAGAGAGCAATCAGCCCCAGCATTTT. Combining the CDR3 with reference TRBV9 and TRBJ1-5 gives the whole variable domain DSGVTQTPKHLITATGQRVTLRCSPRSGDLSVYWYQQSLDQGLQFLIQYYNGEERAKGNILERFSAQQFPDLHSELNLSSLELGDSALYFCASSVLGESNQPQHFGDGTRLSIL.